This T cell receptor (beta chain) was sequenced for a study of T cells in Graves' hyperthyroidism and ophthalmopathy. Deletions cut 7 bases from V and 5 bases from J, with 17 bases between. The CDR3 spans 13 residues. CDR1 and CDR2 from the germline V gene are SQVTM and ANQGSEA. RNA transcripts were the template for amplifying TCR beta CDR3 regions. First-round RT-PCR with HTBI primers amplified the TCR CDR3 region. TCRdb redid the calling of the multiplex PCR reads with MiXCR, one entry per CDR3 protein. The sample records roughly 630,000 distinct CDR3 sequences, 15% to 19% being singletons. This clonotype was recorded only once.

The chain combines TRBV29-1 with TRBJ1-1, with D unresolved. The source of this sequence is a woman aged 25 to 39 with Graves' hyperthyroidism. Specimen: blood. This CDR3 is CSAPGRQRTEAFF. The CDR3 region has the DNA TGCAGCGCCCCCGGAAGGCAGAGGACTGAAGCTTTCTTT. The full variable domain, with the rest looked up from reference TRBV29-1 and TRBJ1-1, is SAVISQKPSRDICQRGTSLTIQCQVDSQVTMMFWYRQQPGQSLTLIATANQGSEATYESGFVIDKFPISRPNLTFSTLTVSNMSPEDSSIYLCSAPGRQRTEAFFGQGTRLTVV.